This T cell receptor (beta chain) was recovered during a study of Ad26.COV2.S vaccination and SARS-CoV-2 variants. Study-level information: Once or twice, 56 days apart, Ad26.COV2.S was delivered intramuscularly. Study-wide points: In TCR breadth and depth analyses, total T cell responses may have been underestimated. CD8+ and CD4+ T cells specific for spike reportedly responded with substantial breadth after vaccination.

Notes on this clone: What it binds is unknown.

The sample's treatment: roughly 20 received Ad26.COV2.S at low or high dose, single or two shots; 5 received placebo; per-sample allocation not given. Specimens were obtained on day 63 following the first vaccine or placebo injection. This CDR3 is built from 13 residues. Germline CDR1 reads KGHDR; CDR2 reads SFDVKD. V was pared by 0 bases and J by 7 bases, with 6 bases between. The table came from immunoSEQ multiplex PCR; TCRdb's copy has only in-frame clones and leaves some out. This table has hundreds of thousands of clones, approximately 90% appearing once. This specimen was peripheral blood, taken in a trial of Ad26.COV2.S vaccine versus placebo. The clonotype was recovered from a person aged 18-65 years who received the Ad26.COV2.S COVID-19 vaccine or a placebo. V is TRBV24-1 and J is TRBJ1-5, with D maybe TRBD1 (5 bases). The CDR3 sequence: CATSDLSGQPQHF. The CDR3 nucleotides read TGTGCCACCAGTGATTTGTCAGGGCAGCCCCAGCATTTT.